This entry features one T cell receptor (beta chain) sequence. Its antigen is unknown. The record has no base qualities; no much larger clone is one base away. V is shortened by 3 bases, J by 3 bases, and the region joining them spans 9 bases. The CDR3 measures 14 amino acids from cysteine to phenylalanine. The retained sequence is limited to the CDR3, 42 bases, with the frame set at the first base. The germline V gene specifies SGHAT as CDR1 and FQNNGV as CDR2. The CDR3 regions of human TCRbeta chains were analyzed by immunosequencing. As for the authors' bioinformatics: Repertoire TCRs were checked for matches against a reference library of SARS-CoV-2-specific TCRs that had been generated using the MIRA antigen-specificity platform. Breadth was defined as the fraction of unique TCRs that were SARS-CoV-2-associated. Depth was defined as the fraction of total T cells that were SARS-CoV-2-associated. Using the MIRA data, each spike-specific TCR was mapped to the spike region that the TCR reacts to and placed in a CD4 or CD8 class. Log10-transformed breadth and depth values were compared by one-way ANOVA with Sidak's multiple comparisons tests. TCRdb holds this immuneACCESS table with in-frame rearrangements only. Some clones are missing; in checked studies, unresolved V genes explain under half, and the rest has no known cause. The DNA was the basis for D and trimming; V, J and clone size are from that table. This sample is represented by approximately 200,000 clones; about nine tenths of them were singletons. Together, the top ten hold roughly 3.5% of the sample.

What the time point label conveys for this sample: about 28 days (+/-7) after the second vaccine dose. AZD1222 recipients with second doses at about 4 weeks or about 12 weeks were pooled, because spike-specific TCR depth and breadth did not differ between schedules. Samples from vaccinated people were obtained from the UK trials COV001 and COV002, which included a single-blind randomized controlled phase 2/3 trial of AZD1222 (ChAdOx1 nCoV-19) in healthy adults. For TCRbeta chain sequencing, PBMC samples from trial participants were taken at day 0 and at day 28 after the second dose. The data are from a study of T cell responses to AZD1222 COVID-19 vaccine (dated by TCRdb to the early 2020s). Context from the whole study: TCR sequencing covered over 230 trial participants: nearly 210 given two doses of AZD1222 and 26 given two doses of MenACWY control vaccine. Enrollment into the trials was organized by age into subgroups of 18-55, 56-69 and 70-plus years, and those subgroups contained approximately 160, 26 and 62 TCR-sequenced participants, respectively. Overall results and qualifications from the work: Participants were mostly white British and included more females than males, and it was suggested by the authors that clonal diversity may have been underestimated. Only six AZD1222 recipients were SARS-CoV-2 seropositive at baseline, limiting conclusions about previously exposed vaccinees. Epitopes outside the regions mutated in the B.1.351 and B.1.1.7 variants were reportedly recognized by nearly half of the unique spike-specific TCRs. No day 14 peak-response samples were available, so repertoires were characterized only after the peak T cell response. A significant rise in spike-specific TCR breadth and depth was observed after two AZD1222 doses relative to day 0 and relative to MenACWY recipients. Vaccine-associated CD4 TCRs spanned the whole spike protein, with dominant responses in regions 160-218 and 743-854. The 56-69-year group was small, and its depth increase did not reach significance, likely because of low power.

Sequencing was performed on peripheral blood, taken 28 days after the second AZD1222 dose. This clonotype was sampled from an adult who received the AZD1222 COVID-19 vaccine. The sequence links TRBV11-2 to TRBJ1-5; TRBD1 is a weak D gene call, 6 bases matching. The DNA sequence is as follows: TGTGCCAGCAGCTTGGACAGTCCCAATCAGCCCCAGCATTTT. Its amino acids are CASSLDSPNQPQHF.